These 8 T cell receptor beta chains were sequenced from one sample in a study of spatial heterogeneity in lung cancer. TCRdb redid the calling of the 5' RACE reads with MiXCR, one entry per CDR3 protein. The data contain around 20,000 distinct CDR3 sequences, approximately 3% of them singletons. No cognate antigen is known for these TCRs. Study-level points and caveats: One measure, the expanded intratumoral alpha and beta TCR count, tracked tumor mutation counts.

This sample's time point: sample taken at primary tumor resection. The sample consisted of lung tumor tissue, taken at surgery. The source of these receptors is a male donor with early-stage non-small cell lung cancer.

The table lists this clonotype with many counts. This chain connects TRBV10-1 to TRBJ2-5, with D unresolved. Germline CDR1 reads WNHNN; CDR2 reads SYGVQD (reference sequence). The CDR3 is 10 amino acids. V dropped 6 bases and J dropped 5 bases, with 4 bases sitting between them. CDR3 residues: CASRFETQYF. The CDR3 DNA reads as TGCGCCAGCAGGTTTGAGACCCAGTACTTC.

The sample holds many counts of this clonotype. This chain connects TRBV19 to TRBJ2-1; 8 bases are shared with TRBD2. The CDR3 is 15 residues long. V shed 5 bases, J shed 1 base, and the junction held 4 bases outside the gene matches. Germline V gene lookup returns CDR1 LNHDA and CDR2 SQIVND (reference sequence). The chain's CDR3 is CASSPSGSSYNEQFF. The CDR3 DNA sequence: TGTGCCAGTAGTCCCAGCGGGAGTTCCTACAATGAGCAGTTCTTC.

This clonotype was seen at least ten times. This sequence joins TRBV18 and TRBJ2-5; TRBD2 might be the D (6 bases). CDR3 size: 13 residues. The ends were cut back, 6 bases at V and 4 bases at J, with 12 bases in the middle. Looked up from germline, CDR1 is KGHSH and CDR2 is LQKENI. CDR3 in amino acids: CASSSSEGETQYF. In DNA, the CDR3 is TGTGCCAGCTCCAGTTCGGAGGGAGAGACCCAGTACTTC.

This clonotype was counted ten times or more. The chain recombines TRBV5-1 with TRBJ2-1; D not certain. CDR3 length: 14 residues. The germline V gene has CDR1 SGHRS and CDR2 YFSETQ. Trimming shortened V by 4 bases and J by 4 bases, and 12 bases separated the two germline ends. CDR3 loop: CASSPPDTYNEQFF. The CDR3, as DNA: TGCGCCAGCAGCCCCCCAGACACGTACAATGAGCAGTTCTTC.

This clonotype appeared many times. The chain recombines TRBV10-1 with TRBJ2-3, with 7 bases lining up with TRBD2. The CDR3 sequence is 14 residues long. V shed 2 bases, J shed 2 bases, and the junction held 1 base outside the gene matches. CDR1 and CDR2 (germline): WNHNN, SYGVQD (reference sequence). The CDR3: CASSEERDTDTQYF. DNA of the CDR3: TGCGCCAGCAGTGAGGAGCGGGACACAGATACGCAGTATTTT.

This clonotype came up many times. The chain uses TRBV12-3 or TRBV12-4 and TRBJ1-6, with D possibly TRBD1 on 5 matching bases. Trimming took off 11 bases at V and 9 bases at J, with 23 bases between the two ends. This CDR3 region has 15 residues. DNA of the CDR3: TGTGCCTCGACGGAGGGGCCCGGGGTTGGTTCACCCCTCCACTTT. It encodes CASTEGPGVGSPLHF.

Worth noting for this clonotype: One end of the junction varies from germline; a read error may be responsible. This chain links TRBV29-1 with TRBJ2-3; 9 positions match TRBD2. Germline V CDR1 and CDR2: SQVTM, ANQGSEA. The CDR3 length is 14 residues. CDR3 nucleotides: TGCAGCGAGACTAGCGGAGGAAGCATAGATACGCAGTATTTT. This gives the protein CSETSGGSIDTQYF.

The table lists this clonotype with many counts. This CDR3 reads CASSLSGNSYEQYF. The DNA of the CDR3 is TGTGCCAGCAGCTTATCAGGGAATTCCTACGAGCAGTACTTC. The V gene is TRBV7-6, the J gene TRBJ2-7; maybe TRBD1 (5 bases). CDR1 and CDR2 from the germline V gene are SGHVS and FNYEAQ. Trimming removed 2 bases at V and 1 base at J, with 9 bases between. The CDR3 covers 14 residues.